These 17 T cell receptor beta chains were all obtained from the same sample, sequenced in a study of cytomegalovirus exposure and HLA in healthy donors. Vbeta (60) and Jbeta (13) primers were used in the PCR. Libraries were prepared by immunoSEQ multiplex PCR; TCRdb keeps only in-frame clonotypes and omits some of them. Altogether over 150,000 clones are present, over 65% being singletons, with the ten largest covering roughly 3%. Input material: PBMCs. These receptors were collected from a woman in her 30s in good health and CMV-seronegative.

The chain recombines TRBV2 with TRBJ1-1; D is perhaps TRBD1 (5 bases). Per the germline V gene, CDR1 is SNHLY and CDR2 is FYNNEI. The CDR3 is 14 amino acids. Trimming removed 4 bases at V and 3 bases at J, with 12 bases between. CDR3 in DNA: TGTGCCAGCAGTGCGACGCAGGGTGACACTGAAGCTTTCTTT. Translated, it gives CASSATQGDTEAFF.

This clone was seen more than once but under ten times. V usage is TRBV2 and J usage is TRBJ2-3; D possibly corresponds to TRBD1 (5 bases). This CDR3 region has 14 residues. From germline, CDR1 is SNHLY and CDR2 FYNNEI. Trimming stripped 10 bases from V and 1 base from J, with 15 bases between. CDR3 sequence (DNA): TGTGCCATCCTCAGGGTGCTCGGCACAGATACGCAGTATTTT. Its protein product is CAILRVLGTDTQYF.

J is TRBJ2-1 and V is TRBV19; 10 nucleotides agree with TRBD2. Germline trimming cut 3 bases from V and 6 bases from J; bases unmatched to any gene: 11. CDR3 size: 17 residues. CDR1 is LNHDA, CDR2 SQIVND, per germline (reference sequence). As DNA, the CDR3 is TGTGCCAGTAGTATTTGGGCCCCTAGCGGGAGTTTCAATGAGCAGTTCTTC. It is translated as CASSIWAPSGSFNEQFF.

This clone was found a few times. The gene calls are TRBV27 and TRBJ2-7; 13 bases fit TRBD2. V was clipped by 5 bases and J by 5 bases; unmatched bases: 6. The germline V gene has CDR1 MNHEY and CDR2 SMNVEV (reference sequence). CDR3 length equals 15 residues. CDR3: CASSQTSGRAHEQYF. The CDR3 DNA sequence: TGTGCCAGCAGTCAAACTAGCGGGAGGGCCCACGAGCAGTACTTC.

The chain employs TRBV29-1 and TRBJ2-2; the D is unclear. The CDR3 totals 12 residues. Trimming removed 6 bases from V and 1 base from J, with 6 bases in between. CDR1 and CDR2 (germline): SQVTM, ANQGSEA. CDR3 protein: CSVFKNTGELFF. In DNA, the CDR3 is TGCAGCGTGTTCAAGAACACCGGGGAGCTGTTTTTT.

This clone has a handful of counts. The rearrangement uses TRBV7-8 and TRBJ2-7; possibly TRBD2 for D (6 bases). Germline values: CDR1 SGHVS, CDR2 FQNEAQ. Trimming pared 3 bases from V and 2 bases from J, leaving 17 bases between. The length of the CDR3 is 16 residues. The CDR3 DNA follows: TGTGCCAGCAGCTTGGGGGTGGGGACGGGGGCCTACGAGCAGTACTTC. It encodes CASSLGVGTGAYEQYF.

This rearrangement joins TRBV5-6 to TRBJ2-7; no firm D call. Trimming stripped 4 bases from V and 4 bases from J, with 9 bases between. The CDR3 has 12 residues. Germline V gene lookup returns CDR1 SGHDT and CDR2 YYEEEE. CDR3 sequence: CASSLNLYEQYF. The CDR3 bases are TGTGCCAGCAGCCTGAACTTATACGAGCAGTACTTC.

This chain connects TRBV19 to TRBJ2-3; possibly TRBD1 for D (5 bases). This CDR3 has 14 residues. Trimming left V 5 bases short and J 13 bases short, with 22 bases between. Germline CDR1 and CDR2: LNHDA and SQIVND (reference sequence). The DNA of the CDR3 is TGTGCCAGTAGTCCCATTCTCATCGCAGGGCAGAAGTATTTT. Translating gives CASSPILIAGQKYF.

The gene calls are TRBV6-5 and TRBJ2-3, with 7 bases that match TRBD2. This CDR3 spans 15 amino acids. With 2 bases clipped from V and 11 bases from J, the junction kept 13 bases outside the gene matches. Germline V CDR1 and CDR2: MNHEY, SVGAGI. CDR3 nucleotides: TGTGCCAGCAGTTACGGAGGGGCCCCGCGGGGGAAGCAGTATTTT. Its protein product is CASSYGGAPRGKQYF.

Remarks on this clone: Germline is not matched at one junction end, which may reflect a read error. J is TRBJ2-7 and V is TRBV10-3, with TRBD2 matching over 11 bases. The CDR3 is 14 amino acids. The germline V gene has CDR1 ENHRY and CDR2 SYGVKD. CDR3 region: CAVRGLAASYEQYF. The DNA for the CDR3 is TGTGCCGTCAGGGGACTAGCGGCGTCCTACGAGCAGTACTTC.

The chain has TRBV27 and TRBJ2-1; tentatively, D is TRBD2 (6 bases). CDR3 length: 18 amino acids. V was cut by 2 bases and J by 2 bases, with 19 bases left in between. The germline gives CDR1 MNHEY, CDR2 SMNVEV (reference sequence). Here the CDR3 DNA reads TGTGCCAGCAGTTTAATCGGCGGAGGGGAAGGGCCCTACAATGAGCAGTTCTTC. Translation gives CASSLIGGGEGPYNEQFF.

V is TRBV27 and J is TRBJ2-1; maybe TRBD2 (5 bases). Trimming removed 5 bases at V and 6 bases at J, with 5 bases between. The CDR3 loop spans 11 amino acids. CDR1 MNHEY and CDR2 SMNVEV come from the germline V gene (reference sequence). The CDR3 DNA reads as TGTGCCAGCAGTGCGGGCAATGAGCAGTTCTTC. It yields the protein CASSAGNEQFF.

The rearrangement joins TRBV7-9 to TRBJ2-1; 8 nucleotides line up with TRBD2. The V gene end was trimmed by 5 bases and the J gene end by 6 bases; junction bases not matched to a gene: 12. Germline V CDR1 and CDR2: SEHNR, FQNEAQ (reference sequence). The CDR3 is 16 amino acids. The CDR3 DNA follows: TGTGCCAGCAGCCCACCGGGGGGGCCCCATATCAATGAGCAGTTCTTC. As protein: CASSPPGGPHINEQFF.

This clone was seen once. This CDR3 is CASSEYNTIYF. CDR3 DNA: TGTGCCAGCAGTGAATATAACACCATATATTTT. V is TRBV6-4 and J is TRBJ1-3; D ambiguous. This CDR3 is built from 11 residues. Per the germline V gene, CDR1 is MRHNA and CDR2 is SNTAGT. Deletions cut 3 bases from V and 7 bases from J, with 4 bases between.

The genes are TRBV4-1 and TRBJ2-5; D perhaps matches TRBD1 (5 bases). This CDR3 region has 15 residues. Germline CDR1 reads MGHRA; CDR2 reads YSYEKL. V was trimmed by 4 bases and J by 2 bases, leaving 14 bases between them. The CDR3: CASSPSAGRQETQYF. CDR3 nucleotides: TGCGCCAGCAGCCCGTCGGCAGGGCGGCAAGAGACCCAGTACTTC.

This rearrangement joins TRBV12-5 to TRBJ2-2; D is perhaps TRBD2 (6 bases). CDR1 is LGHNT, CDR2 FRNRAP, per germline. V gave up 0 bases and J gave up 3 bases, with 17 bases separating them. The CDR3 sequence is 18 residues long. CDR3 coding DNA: TGTGCTAGTGGTTTGGTACATAAGGGCGGGAAGGACACCGGGGAGCTGTTTTTT. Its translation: CASGLVHKGGKDTGELFF.

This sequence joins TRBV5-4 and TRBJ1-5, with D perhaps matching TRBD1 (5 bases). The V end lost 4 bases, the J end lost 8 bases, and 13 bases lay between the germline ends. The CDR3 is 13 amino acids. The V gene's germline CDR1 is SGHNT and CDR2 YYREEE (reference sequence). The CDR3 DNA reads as TGTGCCAGCAGCACGACGCGGGGGGAGCCCCAGCATTTT. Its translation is CASSTTRGEPQHF.